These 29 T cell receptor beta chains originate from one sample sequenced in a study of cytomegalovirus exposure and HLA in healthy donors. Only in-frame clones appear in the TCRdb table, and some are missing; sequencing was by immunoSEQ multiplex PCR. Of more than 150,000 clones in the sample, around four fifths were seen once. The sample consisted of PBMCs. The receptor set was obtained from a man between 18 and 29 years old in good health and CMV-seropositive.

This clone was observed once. CDR3 DNA: TGTGCCAGCAGCTTGAAGAGCGGGCCCACCGGGGAGCTGTTTTTT. This encodes CASSLKSGPTGELFF. This rearrangement joins TRBV5-4 to TRBJ2-2, with a weak D call TRBD2 (6 bases). The CDR3 has 15 amino acids. From germline, CDR1 is SGHNT and CDR2 YYREEE (reference sequence). Trimming left V 1 base short and J 4 bases short, with 11 bases between.

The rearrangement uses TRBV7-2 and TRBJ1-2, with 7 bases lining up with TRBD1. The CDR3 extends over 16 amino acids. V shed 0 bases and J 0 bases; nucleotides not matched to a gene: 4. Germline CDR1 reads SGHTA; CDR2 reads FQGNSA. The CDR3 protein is CASSLAPQGANYGYTF. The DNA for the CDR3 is TGTGCCAGCAGCTTAGCCCCCCAGGGGGCTAACTATGGCTACACCTTC.

Here the CDR3 reads CASSAMGANTGELFF. The DNA for the CDR3 is TGTGCCAGCAGCGCCATGGGCGCGAACACCGGGGAGCTGTTTTTT. The chain carries TRBV9 and TRBJ2-2, with D uncertain. Germline-derived CDR1 and CDR2 are SGDLS and YYNGEE. The CDR3 loop spans 15 amino acids. The V end was cut by 3 bases, the J end by 0 bases, with 9 bases between.

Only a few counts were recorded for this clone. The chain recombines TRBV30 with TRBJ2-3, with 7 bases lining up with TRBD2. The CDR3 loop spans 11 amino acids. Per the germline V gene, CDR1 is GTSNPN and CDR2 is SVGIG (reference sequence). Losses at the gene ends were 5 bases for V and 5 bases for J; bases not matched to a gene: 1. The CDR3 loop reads CAWERGDTQYF. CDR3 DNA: TGTGCCTGGGAGCGGGGAGATACGCAGTATTTT. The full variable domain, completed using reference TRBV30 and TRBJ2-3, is SQTIHQWPATLVQPVGSPLSLECTVEGTSNPNLYWYRQAAGRGLQLLFYSVGIGQISSEVPQNLSASRPQDRQFILSSKKLLLSDSGFYLCAWERGDTQYFGPGTRLTVL.

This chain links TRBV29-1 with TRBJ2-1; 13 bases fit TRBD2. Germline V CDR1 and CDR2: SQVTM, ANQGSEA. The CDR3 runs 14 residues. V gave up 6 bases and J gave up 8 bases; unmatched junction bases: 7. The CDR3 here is CSVLLAGGPYEQFF. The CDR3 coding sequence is TGCAGCGTCTTACTAGCGGGAGGGCCCTATGAGCAGTTCTTC.

The CDR3 reads CASSGTGLMNEQFF. The DNA of the CDR3 is TGTGCCAGCAGCGGGACAGGCTTGATGAATGAGCAGTTCTTC. The rearrangement uses TRBV11-2 and TRBJ2-1; 8 nucleotides align to TRBD1. This CDR3 is built from 14 residues. In germline, CDR1 is SGHAT, CDR2 FQNNGV. The junction had 7 bases not matched to a gene; V was cut back by 5 bases and J by 7 bases.

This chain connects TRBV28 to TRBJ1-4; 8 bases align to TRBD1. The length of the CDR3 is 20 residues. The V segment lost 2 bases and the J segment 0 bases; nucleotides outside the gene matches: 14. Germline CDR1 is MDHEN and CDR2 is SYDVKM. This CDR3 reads CASSLGTGTQNFATNEKLFF. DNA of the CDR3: TGTGCCAGCAGTTTAGGGACAGGTACCCAAAACTTTGCAACTAATGAAAAACTGTTTTTT.

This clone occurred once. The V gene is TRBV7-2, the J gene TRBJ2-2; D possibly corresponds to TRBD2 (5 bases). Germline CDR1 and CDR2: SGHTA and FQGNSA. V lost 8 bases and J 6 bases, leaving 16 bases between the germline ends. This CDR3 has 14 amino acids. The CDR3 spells CASLTEERAGELFF. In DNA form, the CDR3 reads TGTGCCAGCCTTACGGAGGAGCGAGCCGGGGAGCTGTTTTTT.

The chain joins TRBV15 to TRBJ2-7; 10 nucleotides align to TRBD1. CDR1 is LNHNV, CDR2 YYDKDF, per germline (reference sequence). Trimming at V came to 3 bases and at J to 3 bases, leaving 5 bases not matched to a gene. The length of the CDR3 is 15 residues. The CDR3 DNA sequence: TGTGCCACCAGCAGGGCCCGGGACAGGGGCTACGAGCAGTACTTC. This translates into CATSRARDRGYEQYF.

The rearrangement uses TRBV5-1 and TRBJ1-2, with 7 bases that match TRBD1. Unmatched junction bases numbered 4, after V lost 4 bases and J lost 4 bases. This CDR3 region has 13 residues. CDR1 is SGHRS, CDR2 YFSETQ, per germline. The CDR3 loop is CASSQGQAYGYTF. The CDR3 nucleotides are TGCGCCAGCAGCCAAGGACAGGCCTATGGCTACACCTTC.

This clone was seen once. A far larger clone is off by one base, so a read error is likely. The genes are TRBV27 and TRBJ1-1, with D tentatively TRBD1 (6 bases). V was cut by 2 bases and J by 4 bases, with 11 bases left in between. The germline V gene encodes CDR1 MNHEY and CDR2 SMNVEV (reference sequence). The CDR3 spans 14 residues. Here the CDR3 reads CASSLAGAGTEAFF. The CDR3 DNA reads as TGTGCCAGCAGTTTAGCGGGGGCGGGCACTGAAGCTTTCTTT.

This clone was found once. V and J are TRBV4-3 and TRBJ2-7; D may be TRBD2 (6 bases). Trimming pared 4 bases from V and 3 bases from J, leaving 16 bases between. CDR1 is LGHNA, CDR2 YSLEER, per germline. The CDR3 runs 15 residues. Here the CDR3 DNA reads TGCGCCAGCAGCCGGACATGGGACTTGAACTACGAGCAGTACTTC. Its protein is CASSRTWDLNYEQYF.

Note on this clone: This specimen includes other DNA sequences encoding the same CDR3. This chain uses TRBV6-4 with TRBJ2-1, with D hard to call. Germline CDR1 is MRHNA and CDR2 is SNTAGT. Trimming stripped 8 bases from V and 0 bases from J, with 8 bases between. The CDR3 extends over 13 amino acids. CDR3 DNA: TGTGCCAGCTCCCCGAGCTCCTACAATGAGCAGTTCTTC. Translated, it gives CASSPSSYNEQFF.

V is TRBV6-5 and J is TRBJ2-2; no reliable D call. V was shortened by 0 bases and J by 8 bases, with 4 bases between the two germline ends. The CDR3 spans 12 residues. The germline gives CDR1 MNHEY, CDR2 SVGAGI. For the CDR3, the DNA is TGTGCCAGCAGTTACTCGACTGGGGAGCTGTTTTTT. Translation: CASSYSTGELFF.

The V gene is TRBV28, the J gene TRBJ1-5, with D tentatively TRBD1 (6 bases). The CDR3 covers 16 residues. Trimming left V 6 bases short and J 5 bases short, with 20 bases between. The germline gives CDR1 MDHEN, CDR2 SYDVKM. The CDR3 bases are TGTGCCAGCAGAGTTACAGGGATGGGTGGATATCAGCCCCAGCATTTT. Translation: CASRVTGMGGYQPQHF.

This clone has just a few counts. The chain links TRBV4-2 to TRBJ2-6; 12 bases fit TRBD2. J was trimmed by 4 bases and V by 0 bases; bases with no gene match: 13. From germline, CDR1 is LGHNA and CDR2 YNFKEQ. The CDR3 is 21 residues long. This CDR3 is CASSQEALAGGITGGANVLTF. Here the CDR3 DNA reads TGTGCCAGCAGCCAAGAGGCACTAGCGGGAGGAATTACGGGGGGGGCCAACGTCCTGACTTTC.

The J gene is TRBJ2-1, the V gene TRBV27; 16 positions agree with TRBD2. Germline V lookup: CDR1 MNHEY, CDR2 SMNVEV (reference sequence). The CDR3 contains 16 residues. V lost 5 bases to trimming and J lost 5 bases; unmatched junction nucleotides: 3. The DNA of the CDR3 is TGTGCCAGCAGTCGGGGACTAGCGGGAGGGAACAATGAGCAGTTCTTC. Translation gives CASSRGLAGGNNEQFF.

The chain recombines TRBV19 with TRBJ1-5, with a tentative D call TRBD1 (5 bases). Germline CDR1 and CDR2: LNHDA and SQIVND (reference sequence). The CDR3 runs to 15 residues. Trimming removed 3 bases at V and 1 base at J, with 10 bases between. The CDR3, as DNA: TGTGCCAGTAGTATCATTTCAGGGAGCAATCAGCCCCAGCATTTT. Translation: CASSIISGSNQPQHF.

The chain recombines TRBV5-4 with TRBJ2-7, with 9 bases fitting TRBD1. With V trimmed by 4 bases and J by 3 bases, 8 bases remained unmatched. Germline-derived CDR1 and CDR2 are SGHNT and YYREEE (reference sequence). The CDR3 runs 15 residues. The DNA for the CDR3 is TGTGCCAGCAGCCCCGGGGACAGGGTATTCTACGAGCAGTACTTC. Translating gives CASSPGDRVFYEQYF.

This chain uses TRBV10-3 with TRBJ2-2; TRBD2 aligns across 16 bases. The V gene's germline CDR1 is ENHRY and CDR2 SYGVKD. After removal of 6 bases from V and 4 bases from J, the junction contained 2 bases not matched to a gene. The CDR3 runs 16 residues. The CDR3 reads CAIRGTSGRGTGELFF. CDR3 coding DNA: TGTGCCATCAGAGGGACTAGCGGGAGGGGCACCGGGGAGCTGTTTTTT.

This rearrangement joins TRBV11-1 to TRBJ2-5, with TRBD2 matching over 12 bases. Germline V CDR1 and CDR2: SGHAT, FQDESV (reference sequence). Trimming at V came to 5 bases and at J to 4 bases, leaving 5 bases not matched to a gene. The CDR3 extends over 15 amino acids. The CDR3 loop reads CASSPSGRAPETQYF. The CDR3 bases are TGTGCCAGCAGCCCTAGCGGGAGGGCCCCAGAGACCCAGTACTTC.

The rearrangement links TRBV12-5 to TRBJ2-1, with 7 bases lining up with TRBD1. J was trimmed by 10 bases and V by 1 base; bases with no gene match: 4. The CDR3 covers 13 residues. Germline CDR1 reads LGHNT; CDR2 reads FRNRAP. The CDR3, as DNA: TGTGCTAGTGGTTTGGGACAGGGCAGCGAGCAGTTCTTC. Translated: CASGLGQGSEQFF. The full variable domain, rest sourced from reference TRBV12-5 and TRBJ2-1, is DARVTQTPRHKVTEMGQEVTMRCQPILGHNTVFWYRQTMMQGLELLAYFRNRAPLDDSGMPKDRFSAEMPDATLATLKIQPSEPRDSAVYFCASGLGQGSEQFFGPGTRLTVL.

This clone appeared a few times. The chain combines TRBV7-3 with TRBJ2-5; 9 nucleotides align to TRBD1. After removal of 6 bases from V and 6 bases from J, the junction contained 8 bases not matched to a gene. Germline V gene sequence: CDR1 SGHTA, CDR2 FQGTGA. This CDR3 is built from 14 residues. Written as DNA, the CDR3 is TGTGCCAGCAGTTCGGGACAGGGCGCACAGACCCAGTACTTC. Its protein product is CASSSGQGAQTQYF.

CDR3 coding DNA: TGTGCCAGCTCACCAAGGAAGGGGGCCAATCAGCCCCAGCATTTT. Translating gives CASSPRKGANQPQHF. The chain couples TRBV18 to TRBJ1-5; 7 positions agree with TRBD1. There are 15 residues in the CDR3. In germline, CDR1 is KGHSH, CDR2 LQKENI. J was trimmed by 3 bases and V by 2 bases; bases with no gene match: 4. The complete variable domain, with remaining parts taken from reference TRBV18 and TRBJ1-5, reads NAGVMQNPRHLVRRRGQEARLRCSPMKGHSHVYWYRQLPEEGLKFMVYLQKENIIDESGMPKERFSAEFPKEGPSILRIQQVVRGDSAAYFCASSPRKGANQPQHFGDGTRLSIL.

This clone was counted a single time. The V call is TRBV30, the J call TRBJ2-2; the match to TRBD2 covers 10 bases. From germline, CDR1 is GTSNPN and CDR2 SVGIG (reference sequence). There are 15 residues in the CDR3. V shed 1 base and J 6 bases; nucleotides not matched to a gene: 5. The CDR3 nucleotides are TGTGCCTGGAGTGGCGCTAGCGGGAGAGCCGGGGAGCTGTTTTTT. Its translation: CAWSGASGRAGELFF.

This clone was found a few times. The CDR3 is CASSANRGGNEKLFF. DNA for the CDR3: TGTGCCAGCAGCGCAAACAGGGGGGGGAATGAAAAACTGTTTTTT. The chain employs TRBV13 and TRBJ1-4; the match to TRBD1 covers 8 bases. The CDR3 length is 15 residues. Trimming at V came to 5 bases and at J to 5 bases, leaving 7 bases not matched to a gene. The germline CDR1 and CDR2 sequences are PRHDT and FYEKMQ (reference sequence).

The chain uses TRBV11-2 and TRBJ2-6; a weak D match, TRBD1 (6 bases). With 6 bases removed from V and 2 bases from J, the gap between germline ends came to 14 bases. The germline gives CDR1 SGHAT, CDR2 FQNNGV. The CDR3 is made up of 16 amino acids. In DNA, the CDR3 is TGTGCCAGCAGACCTATCACAGGGCCTGGGGCCAACGTCCTGACTTTC. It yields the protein CASRPITGPGANVLTF.

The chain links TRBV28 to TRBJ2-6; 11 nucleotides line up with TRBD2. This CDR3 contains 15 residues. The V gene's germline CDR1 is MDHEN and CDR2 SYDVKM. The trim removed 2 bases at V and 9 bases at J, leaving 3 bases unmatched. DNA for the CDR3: TGTGCCAGCAGTTTACGTAGCGGGAGGGGCAACGTCCTGACTTTC. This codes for CASSLRSGRGNVLTF.

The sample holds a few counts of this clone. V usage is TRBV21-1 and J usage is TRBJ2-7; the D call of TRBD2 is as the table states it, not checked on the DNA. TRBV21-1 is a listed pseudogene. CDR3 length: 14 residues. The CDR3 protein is CASSKLGSSYEQYF. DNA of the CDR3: TGTGCCAGCAGCAAACTTGGGAGCTCCTACGAGCAGTACTTC.